The rows below give T cell receptor beta chains drawn from one sample of a study of blood T cell repertoires in COVID-19. The data were produced by immunoSEQ multiplex PCR, yet TCRdb's version contains in-frame clones alone and is incomplete. The data contain roughly 16,000 clones, around 77% of them seen just once; the ten biggest clones take up about 14%. Sample: peripheral blood. These receptors were collected from a human donor in a cohort sampled during active COVID-19. CDR3s include the opening cysteine and the closing phenylalanine or tryptophan.

v_call	j_call	cdr3_length	cdr3_aa
TRBV12-5	TRBJ2-3	16	CASGRGTDTSTDTQYF
TRBV7-9	TRBJ2-3	19	CASSLGQTESPFYTDTQYF
TRBV27	TRBJ2-1	15	CASSSPQTGINEQFF
TRBV6-5	TRBJ1-1	13	CASFEGMNTEAFF
TRBV7-2	TRBJ2-1	18	CASSRRGGTLPTYNEQFF
TRBV12-3/TRBV12-4	TRBJ2-7	13	CASGRWRAYEQYF
TRBV5-1	TRBJ2-2	17	CASSLPTGGGNTGELFF
TRBV7-2	TRBJ2-3	18	CASSPRGLAGTRTDTQYF
TRBV2	TRBJ2-3	11	CASMKGDTQYF
TRBV19	TRBJ1-2	15	CASSTSGQGARGYTF
TRBV27	TRBJ1-6	14	CASSFGQGAGTLHF
TRBV19	TRBJ1-1	14	CASKILAGVSEAFF
TRBV2	TRBJ2-1	17	CASSEISGDHFGDEQFF
TRBV27	TRBJ2-7	17	CASSLRTSGRNINEQYF
TRBV7-2	TRBJ1-2	15	CASSLGSQGAQGYTF
TRBV5-4	TRBJ2-5	19	CASSLAPQDRGLLQETQYF
TRBV19	TRBJ2-7	13	CASSTQGGYEQYF
TRBV28	TRBJ1-1	14	CASSWAGDNTEAFF
TRBV6-6	TRBJ2-7	15	CASSSRLAGDYEQYF
TRBV6-5	TRBJ2-5	14	CASHSGRAWETQYF
TRBV6-1	TRBJ1-1	12	CASSESGIEAFF
TRBV18	TRBJ2-1	16	CASSPGRARTYNEQFF
TRBV19	TRBJ2-7	14	CASSIGGHREEQYF
TRBV10-1	TRBJ1-1	13	CASSDRGNPEAFF
TRBV4-1	TRBJ1-5	18	CASSQDFGAAVSNQPQHF
TRBV7-9	TRBJ1-5	15	CASSDARGQHQPQHF
TRBV11-3	TRBJ2-7	16	CASSLAFWGQKDEQYF
TRBV28	TRBJ1-5	15	CASSRGQVYNQPQHF
TRBV12-5	TRBJ2-1	12	CASGLTYNEQFF
TRBV30	TRBJ1-5	13	CAWSARVRGPQHF
TRBV5-5	TRBJ1-5	15	CASSLGTGDNQPQHF
TRBV4-1	TRBJ2-7	17	CASSQGTTGTPAYRQYF
TRBV27	TRBJ2-5	15	CASSLLAAGKETQYF
TRBV28	TRBJ2-2	15	CASKRASPNTGELFF
TRBV19	TRBJ1-5	18	CASSSPPDRGISNQPQHF
TRBV29-1	TRBJ2-2	16	CSVQGGAGGSTGELFF
TRBV24-1	TRBJ2-2	17	CATSDPTGGRDTGELFF
TRBV11-3	TRBJ2-1	13	CASSIQATGEQFF
TRBV28	TRBJ1-2	13	CATSYRSFYGYTF
TRBV28	TRBJ2-2	14	CASSLNQQTGELFF
TRBV28	TRBJ2-7	16	CASSLTGIHSPYEQYF
TRBV18	TRBJ2-7	15	CASSPNFRGTYEQYF
TRBV5-8	TRBJ1-1	15	CASSLGAFENTEAFF
TRBV30	TRBJ2-1	18	CAWSLASGTIHSYNEQFF
TRBV28	TRBJ1-4	17	CASSVVETGGPGEKLFF
TRBV28	TRBJ1-2	14	CASSQGDSPGGYTF
TRBV7-6	TRBJ1-4	18	CASSLAGTGGPKNEKLFF